The present entry profiles one T cell receptor (beta chain) with its context. The data were taken from a study of cytomegalovirus exposure and HLA in healthy donors. Researchers ran the PCR with 60 Vbeta and 13 Jbeta primers. Only in-frame clones appear in the TCRdb table, and some are missing; sequencing was by immunoSEQ multiplex PCR. Found here are 150,000 or so clones, 65% to 80% of them singletons; the top ten hold approximately 3%. What was sequenced was PBMCs. This clonotype was sampled from a male donor in good health and CMV-seronegative.

The CDR3 here is CASSLVGAASTGELFF. The CDR3 region has the DNA TGCGCCAGCAGCTTGGTTGGGGCGGCGAGCACCGGGGAGCTGTTTTTT. This sequence joins TRBV5-1 and TRBJ2-2; a weak D match, TRBD1 (5 bases). CDR1 is SGHRS, CDR2 YFSETQ, per germline. The CDR3 loop spans 16 amino acids. Trimming pared 0 bases from V and 4 bases from J, leaving 13 bases between.